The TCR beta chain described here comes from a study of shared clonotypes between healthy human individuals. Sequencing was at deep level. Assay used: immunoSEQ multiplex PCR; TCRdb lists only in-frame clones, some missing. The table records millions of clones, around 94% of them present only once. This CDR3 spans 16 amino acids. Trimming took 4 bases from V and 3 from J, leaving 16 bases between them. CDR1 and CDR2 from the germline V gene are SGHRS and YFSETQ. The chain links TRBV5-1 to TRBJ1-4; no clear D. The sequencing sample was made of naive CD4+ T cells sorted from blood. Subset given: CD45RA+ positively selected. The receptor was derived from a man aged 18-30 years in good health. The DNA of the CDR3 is TGCGCCAGCAGCCCTTTACCCCTGGGGTCTAATGAAAAACTGTTTTTT. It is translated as CASSPLPLGSNEKLFF.